Here is one T cell receptor (beta chain) with its context. The antigen remains unidentified. The CDR3 length is 15 residues. CDR1 is SQVTM, CDR2 ANQGSEA, per germline. J gave up 3 bases and V 6 bases, and 8 bases lay outside the gene matches. The record originates from a study of Ad26.COV2.S vaccination and SARS-CoV-2 variants. Across the study: A participant enrolled in the COV1001 Ad26.COV2.S trial arm provided the sample. In the study, Ad26.COV2.S was injected intramuscularly once, or twice 56 days apart.

Profiling relied on immunoSEQ multiplex PCR, and the TCRdb table lists in-frame clones only, not all of them. This repertoire shows 400,000 to 500,000 clones, roughly 90% found once; its top ten account for around 3.6%. Study outcomes and limitations: There was reportedly substantial breadth in spike-specific CD8+ and CD4+ T cell responses after vaccination. Total T cell responses may have been underestimated by the TCR breadth and depth analyses.

Treatment described: 19 received Ad26.COV2.S at low or high dose, single or two shots; about 5 received placebo; per-sample allocation not given. After the first vaccine or placebo injection, samples were drawn on day 63. V gene TRBV29-1 combines with J gene TRBJ2-2; 9 nucleotides line up with TRBD1. The TCR comes from a person aged 18-60 years who received the Ad26.COV2.S COVID-19 vaccine or a placebo. The input for sequencing was peripheral blood, taken in a trial of Ad26.COV2.S vaccine versus placebo. For the CDR3, the DNA is TGCAGCGTGGGGTCGGGGACAGGGCACACCGGGGAGCTGTTTTTT. Its translation: CSVGSGTGHTGELFF.